This T cell receptor (beta chain) was identified in a study of cytomegalovirus exposure and HLA in healthy donors. The length of the CDR3 is 16 residues. With V trimmed by 2 bases and J by 1 base, 8 bases remained unmatched. In germline, CDR1 is MNHEY, CDR2 SVGAGI. The study, taken as a whole, reports: As a later analysis revealed, most CMV-associated TCR beta chains appeared HLA-restricted. Among immune exposure information, only CMV serostatus was available. Presence/absence analyses assumed roughly uniform sequencing depth across donors, which may not hold.

PCR employed 60 Vbeta and 13 Jbeta primers. This table comes from immunoSEQ multiplex PCR, and its TCRdb copy is limited to in-frame clones, with some not included. The profile shows over 250,000 clones, 65% to 85% of them singletons. A note on this clone: Its antigen is unknown.

The chain couples TRBV6-5 to TRBJ2-7; 7 bases agree with TRBD1. The source is a female donor in good health and CMV-seronegative. Material: PBMCs. In nucleotides, the CDR3 is TGTGCCAGCAGTTACGGAGTGGGCAGGGGGTCCTACGAGCAGTACTTC. This gives the protein CASSYGVGRGSYEQYF.